This T cell receptor beta chain derives from a study of T cells in Graves' hyperthyroidism and ophthalmopathy. The TCR beta CDR3 regions underwent amplification using RNA transcripts as the source. Using the HTBI primer set, a first-round RT-PCR was run on the TCR CDR3. In TCRdb, the multiplex PCR reads were re-called with MiXCR into one record per CDR3 protein. The data hold 400,000 to 450,000 distinct CDR3 sequences, with approximately 15% observed a single time. The ends were cut back, 5 bases at V and 7 bases at J, with 13 bases in the middle. The CDR3 has 12 amino acids. The germline V gene has CDR1 DFQATT and CDR2 SNEGSKA (reference sequence). Investigators excluded patients with uncontrolled infection, other autoimmune disease, pregnancy or lactation. Note on this clonotype: Antigen specificity is unknown.

Overall study findings and caveats: From stable hyperthyroidism, ophthalmopathy was separated by a 13 V-J model.

Specimen: blood. J is TRBJ2-3 and V is TRBV20-1; tentative D call: TRBD1 (6 bases). This TCR derives from a man younger than 35 with Graves' ophthalmopathy. The CDR3 DNA reads as TGCAGTGCTCGGGCAGGGGCTCATACGCAGTATTTT. Translating gives CSARAGAHTQYF.